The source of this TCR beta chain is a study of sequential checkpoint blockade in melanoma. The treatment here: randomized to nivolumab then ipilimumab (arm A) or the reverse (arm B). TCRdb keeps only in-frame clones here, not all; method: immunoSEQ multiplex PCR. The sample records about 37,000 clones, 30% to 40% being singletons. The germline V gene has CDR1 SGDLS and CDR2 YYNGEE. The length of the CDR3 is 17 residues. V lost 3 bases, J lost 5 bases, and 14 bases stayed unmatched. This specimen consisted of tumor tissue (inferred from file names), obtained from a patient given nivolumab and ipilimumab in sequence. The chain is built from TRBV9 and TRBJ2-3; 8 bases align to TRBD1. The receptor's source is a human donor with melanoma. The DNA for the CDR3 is TGTGCCAGCAGCGGACTCCAGGGGGCGGAGGCTCGAGATACGCAGTATTTT. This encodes CASSGLQGAEARDTQYF.